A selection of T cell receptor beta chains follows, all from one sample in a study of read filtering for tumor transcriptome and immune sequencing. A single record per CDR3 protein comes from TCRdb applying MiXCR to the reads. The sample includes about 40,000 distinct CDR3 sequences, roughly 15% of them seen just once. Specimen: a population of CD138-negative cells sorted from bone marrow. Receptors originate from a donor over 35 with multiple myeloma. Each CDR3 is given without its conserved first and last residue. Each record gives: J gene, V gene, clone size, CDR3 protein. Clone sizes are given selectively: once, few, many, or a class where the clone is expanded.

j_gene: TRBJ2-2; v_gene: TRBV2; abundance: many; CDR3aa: ASSEQGTGLAGELF
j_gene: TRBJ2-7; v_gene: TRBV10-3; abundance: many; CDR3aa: AISRDGSYSEQY
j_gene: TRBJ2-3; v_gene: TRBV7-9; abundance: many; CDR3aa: ASSPARADTQY
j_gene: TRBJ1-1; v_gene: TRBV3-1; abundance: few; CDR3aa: ASSGTGENTEAF
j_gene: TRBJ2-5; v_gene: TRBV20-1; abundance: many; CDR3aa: SARTPQETQY
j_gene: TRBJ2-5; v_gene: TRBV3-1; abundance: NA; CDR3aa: ASRTAGRQETQY
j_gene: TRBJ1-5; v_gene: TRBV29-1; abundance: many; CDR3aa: SVEGQGINQPQH
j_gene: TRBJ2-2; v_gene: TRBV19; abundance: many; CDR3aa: ASSIEGVGGELF
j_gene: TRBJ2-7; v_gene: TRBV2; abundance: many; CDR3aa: ASRGPAYEQY
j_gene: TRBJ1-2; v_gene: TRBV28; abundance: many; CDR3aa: ASSFSGSLGYT
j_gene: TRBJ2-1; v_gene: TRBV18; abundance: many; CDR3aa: ASSPPSGRAIYNEQF
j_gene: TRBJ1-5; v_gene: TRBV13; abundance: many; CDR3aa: ASSFRAGSQPQH
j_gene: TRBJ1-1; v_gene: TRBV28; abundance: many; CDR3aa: ASSRDRGLKGNTEAF
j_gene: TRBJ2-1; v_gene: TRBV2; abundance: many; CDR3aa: AGQGGSYNEQF
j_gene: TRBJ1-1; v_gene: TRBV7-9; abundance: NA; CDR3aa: ASSLGHLNTEAF
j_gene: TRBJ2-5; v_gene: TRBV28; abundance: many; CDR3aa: ASSLQRGRGLAAVKRMVKGQY
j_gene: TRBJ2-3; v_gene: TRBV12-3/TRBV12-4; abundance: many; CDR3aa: ASRPDRGFTDTQY
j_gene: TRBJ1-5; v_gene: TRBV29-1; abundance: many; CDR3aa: SVVGDSNQPQH
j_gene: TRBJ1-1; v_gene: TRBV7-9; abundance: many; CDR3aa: ASSSQGGNTEAF
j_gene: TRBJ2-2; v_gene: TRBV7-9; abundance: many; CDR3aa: ASSLGDRGRTGELF
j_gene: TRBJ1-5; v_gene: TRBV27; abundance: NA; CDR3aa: ASSPAGTNQPQH
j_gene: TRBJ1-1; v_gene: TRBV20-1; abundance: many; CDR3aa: TPESRVGTEAF
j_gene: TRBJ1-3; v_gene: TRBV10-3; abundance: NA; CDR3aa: AISETGVAGNTIY
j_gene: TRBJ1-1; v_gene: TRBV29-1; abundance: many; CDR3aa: SADRGANTEAF
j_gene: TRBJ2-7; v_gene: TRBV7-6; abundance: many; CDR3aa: ASSSELKDEQY
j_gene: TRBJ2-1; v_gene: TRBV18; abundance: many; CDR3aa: ASHSGSTYNEQF
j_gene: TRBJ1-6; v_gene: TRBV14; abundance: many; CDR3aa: ASSQDLNYNSPLH
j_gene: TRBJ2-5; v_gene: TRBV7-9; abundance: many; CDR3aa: ASSLVLGQGQETQY
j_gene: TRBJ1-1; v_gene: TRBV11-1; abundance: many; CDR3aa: ASRSGQSEAF
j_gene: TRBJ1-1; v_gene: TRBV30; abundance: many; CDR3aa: AWRGWGRNTEAF
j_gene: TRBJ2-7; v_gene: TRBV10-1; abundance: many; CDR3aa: ASSDGRTARHEQY
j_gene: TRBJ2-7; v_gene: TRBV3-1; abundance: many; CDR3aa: ASSYGTGYYEQY
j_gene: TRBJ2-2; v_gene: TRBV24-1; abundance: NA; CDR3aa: ATSDLGQGLTGELF
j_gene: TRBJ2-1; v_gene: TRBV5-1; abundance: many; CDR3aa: ASSGGTQVYNEQF
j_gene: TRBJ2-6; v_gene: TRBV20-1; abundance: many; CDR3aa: SARAAPGPGANVLT
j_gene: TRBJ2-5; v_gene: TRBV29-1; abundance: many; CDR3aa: SVEGGQGQETQY
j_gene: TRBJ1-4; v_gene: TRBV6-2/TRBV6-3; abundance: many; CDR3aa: ASTDGRQGGNEKLF
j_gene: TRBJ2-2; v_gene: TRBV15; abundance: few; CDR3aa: ATSRGSRDTGELF
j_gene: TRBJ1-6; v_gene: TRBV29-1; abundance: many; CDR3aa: SVVEGTQLH
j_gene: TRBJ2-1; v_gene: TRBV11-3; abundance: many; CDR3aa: ASSLDGVASGRNEQF
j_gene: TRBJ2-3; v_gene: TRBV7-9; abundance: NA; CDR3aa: ASSSAPDTQY
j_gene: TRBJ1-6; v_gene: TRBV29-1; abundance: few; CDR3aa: SAGQNLNTPLH
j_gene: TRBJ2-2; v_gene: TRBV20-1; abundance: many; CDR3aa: SARAETSGSMSGELF
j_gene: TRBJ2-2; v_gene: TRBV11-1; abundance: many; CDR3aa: ASCSDTGELF
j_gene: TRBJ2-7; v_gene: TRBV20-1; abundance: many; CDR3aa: SACPLAGGYEQY
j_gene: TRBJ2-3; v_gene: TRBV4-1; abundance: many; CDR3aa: ASSQAREDTQY
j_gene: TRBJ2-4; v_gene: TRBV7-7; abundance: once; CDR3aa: ASMDRGRGGTSGSGGQALQY
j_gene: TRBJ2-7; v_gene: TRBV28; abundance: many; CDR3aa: ASSLRWRGSSYEQY
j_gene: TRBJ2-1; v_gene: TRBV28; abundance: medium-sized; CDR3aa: ASTTSGGEQF
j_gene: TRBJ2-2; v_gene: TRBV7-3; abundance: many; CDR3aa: ASSRGPFANTGELF
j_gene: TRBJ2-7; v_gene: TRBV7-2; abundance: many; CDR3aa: ASSLARTESSYEQY
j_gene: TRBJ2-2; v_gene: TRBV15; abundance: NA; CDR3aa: ATSIDLNTGELL
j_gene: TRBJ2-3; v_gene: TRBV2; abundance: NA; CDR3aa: ASSHRDTGAGDTQY
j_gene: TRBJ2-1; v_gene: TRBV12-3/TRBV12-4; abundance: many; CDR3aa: ASTEGVSIFNEQF
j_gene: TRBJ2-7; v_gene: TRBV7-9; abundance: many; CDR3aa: ASSNSGREQY
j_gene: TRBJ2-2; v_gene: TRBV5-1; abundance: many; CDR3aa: ASSSSSDRGPGELF
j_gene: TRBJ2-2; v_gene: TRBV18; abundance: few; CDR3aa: ASSPRTGNTGELF
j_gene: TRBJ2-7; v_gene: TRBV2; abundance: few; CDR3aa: ASSAGQKNEQY
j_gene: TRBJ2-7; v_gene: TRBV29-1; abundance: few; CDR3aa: SVLRVERERRQY